These T cell receptor beta chains were read from a single sample in a study of cytomegalovirus exposure and HLA in healthy donors. Clones were read by immunoSEQ multiplex PCR, and TCRdb kept only the in-frame ones, dropping some. The repertoire holds about 250,000 clones, about 88% seen once, with around 13% in the top ten. The sequencing input was PBMCs. These receptors came from a man aged 18 to 30 in good health and CMV-seropositive. Each CDR3 is given with its conserved first and last residue. Fields, in order: V gene, clone size, J gene, D gene, CDR3 DNA, CDR3 protein. D genes are given only for firm matches. Size is omitted from some rows. Given values are once, few, many or a class for expanded clones.

v_call: TRBV18
clone_size: NA
j_call: TRBJ2-1
d_call: NA
cdr3_nt: TGTGCCAGCTCTTCTCGACGGCTTAACAATGAGCAGTTCTTC
cdr3_aa: CASSSRRLNNEQFF

v_call: TRBV5-1
clone_size: NA
j_call: TRBJ2-1
d_call: NA
cdr3_nt: TGCGCCAGCAGCAGCGGCGGGACCTACAATGAGCAGTTCTTC
cdr3_aa: CASSSGGTYNEQFF

v_call: TRBV4-1
clone_size: NA
j_call: TRBJ2-7
d_call: TRBD1
cdr3_nt: TGCGCCAGCAGCCAAGAAAAGCAGGGGGCTATTTACGAGCAGTACTTC
cdr3_aa: CASSQEKQGAIYEQYF

v_call: TRBV7-9
clone_size: NA
j_call: TRBJ2-7
d_call: NA
cdr3_nt: TGTGCCAGCAGCTTGACAGCCTTGGATGAGCAGTACTTC
cdr3_aa: CASSLTALDEQYF

v_call: TRBV11-2
clone_size: few
j_call: TRBJ2-7
d_call: TRBD2
cdr3_nt: TGTGCCAGCAGCTCCTCGGGACTAGCGGGACCGGAAAGGGGCTACGAGCAGTACTTC
cdr3_aa: CASSSSGLAGPERGYEQYF

v_call: TRBV7-9
clone_size: NA
j_call: TRBJ2-7
d_call: TRBD2
cdr3_nt: TGTGCCAGCAGCTCAGAAGGGACTAGCGGGTCTCCCTACCAGCAGTACTTC
cdr3_aa: CASSSEGTSGSPYQQYF

v_call: TRBV18
clone_size: NA
j_call: TRBJ1-5
d_call: NA
cdr3_nt: TGTGCCAGCTCTCTGACAACTAGCAATCAGCCCCAGCATTTT
cdr3_aa: CASSLTTSNQPQHF

v_call: TRBV9
clone_size: NA
j_call: TRBJ1-2
d_call: NA
cdr3_nt: TGTGCCAGCAGCGTAGGTGGCTATGGCTACACCTTC
cdr3_aa: CASSVGGYGYTF

v_call: TRBV6-1
clone_size: few
j_call: TRBJ1-5
d_call: NA
cdr3_nt: TGTGCCAGCACCACGTGGGGGAATCAGCCCCAGCATTTT
cdr3_aa: CASTTWGNQPQHF

v_call: TRBV11-1
clone_size: NA
j_call: TRBJ2-1
d_call: TRBD2
cdr3_nt: TGTGCCAGCAGCTTAATTTCGGGAGGGCCCTACAATGAGCAGTTCTTC
cdr3_aa: CASSLISGGPYNEQFF

v_call: TRBV7-9
clone_size: NA
j_call: TRBJ2-1
d_call: TRBD1
cdr3_nt: TGTGCCAGCAGTCAGGGACAGGGGGCTTACAATGAGCAGTTCTTC
cdr3_aa: CASSQGQGAYNEQFF

v_call: TRBV27
clone_size: NA
j_call: TRBJ2-7
d_call: NA
cdr3_nt: TGTGCCAGCAGTTCAACTTTAGAGATCTACGAGCAGTACTTC
cdr3_aa: CASSSTLEIYEQYF